A single sample gave rise to the 2 T cell receptor beta chains below, sequenced in a study of patients and donors after allogeneic stem cell transplantation. A single record per CDR3 protein comes from TCRdb applying MiXCR to the RT-PCR reads. The sample holds roughly 960,000 distinct CDR3 sequences, about 20% seen once. The sequencing sample was made of blood, either unsorted or a sorted T cell fraction (not recorded which). These receptors were obtained from a human donor who was either an allogeneic HSCT recipient or a stem cell or donor lymphocyte infusion donor (not recorded which). It is not recorded whose cells these are; they may come from a transplant donor.

This clonotype was found a few times. The chain couples TRBV5-1 to TRBJ2-1; TRBD1 is a possible D gene (6 bases). Germline assignment: CDR1 SGHRS and CDR2 YFSETQ. Trimming took 4 bases from V and 0 from J, leaving 14 bases between them. CDR3 length equals 16 residues. The CDR3 reads CASSETGESSYNEQFF. DNA of the CDR3: TGCGCCAGCAGCGAGACAGGAGAAAGCTCCTACAATGAGCAGTTCTTC.

This chain links TRBV11-1 with TRBJ2-6; D remains unclear. Germline assignment: CDR1 SGHAT and CDR2 FQDESV (reference sequence). Trimming shortened V by 2 bases and J by 0 bases, and 11 bases separated the two germline ends. This CDR3 comprises 17 residues. The CDR3: CASSLRRLGSGANVLTF. The CDR3 coding sequence is TGTGCCAGCAGCTTACGTAGGCTGGGCTCTGGGGCCAACGTCCTGACTTTC.